The present T cell receptor beta chain was sequenced within a study of blood T cell repertoires in COVID-19. About the study: Researchers got acute and convalescent COVID-19 samples from the United States, Italy and Spain. PBMCs, B-cell-depleted T cells, or T cells provided the cDNA or gDNA that made up the material.

Methods used by the authors: Nucleated cell number was recorded as an estimate derived from reference gene primer amplification. Sequenced by immunoSEQ multiplex PCR; TCRdb stores in-frame clones only, minus some. V, J and clone size are those of that table, while D and trimming were read from the DNA. The profile shows over 40,000 clones, about 86% of them singletons. The sample consisted of peripheral blood. This receptor was obtained from a woman in her fifties or sixties with acute or convalescent COVID-19.

The CDR3 spells CASSGQGFGELFF. The CDR3 DNA reads as TGCGCCAGCAGCGGGCAGGGGTTCGGGGAGCTGTTTTTT. The chain is built from TRBV5-1 and TRBJ2-2; perhaps TRBD1 as D (6 bases). Germline lookup yields CDR1 SGHRS and CDR2 YFSETQ. V lost 4 bases, J lost 7 bases, and 11 bases lay in between. The CDR3 spans 13 residues.